The 11 T cell receptor beta chains presented below share a single source sample, sequenced in a study of response to subunit inactivated influenza vaccine. TCRdb reprocessed the RT-PCR reads via MiXCR and lists one record per CDR3 protein. This table holds under 750,000 distinct CDR3 sequences, approximately 12% found once. The sample here was PBMCs from blood, taken on the day of vaccination. The receptors here all came from a man aged 50-60 years who received an inactivated influenza vaccine.

This clonotype was seen repeatedly, ten times or more. V and J are TRBV10-3 and TRBJ1-3; D remains unclear. From germline, CDR1 is ENHRY and CDR2 SYGVKD. This CDR3 region has 14 residues. Trimming pared 6 bases from V and 0 bases from J, leaving 9 bases between. Here the CDR3 reads CAIRVSSSGNTIYF. The CDR3 bases are TGTGCCATCAGGGTGTCATCCTCTGGAAACACCATATATTTT.

The table lists this clonotype with a few counts. This chain links TRBV28 with TRBJ1-5; TRBD1 aligns across 8 bases. The junction had 4 bases not matched to a gene; V was cut back by 3 bases and J by 0 bases. Germline values: CDR1 MDHEN, CDR2 SYDVKM. The CDR3 extends over 16 amino acids. CDR3 DNA: TGTGCCAGCAGTTTTTGGGACAGGTATAGCAATCAGCCCCAGCATTTT. As protein: CASSFWDRYSNQPQHF.

The chain links TRBV20-1 to TRBJ2-1, with D possibly being TRBD1 or TRBD2 (5 bases each). CDR1 and CDR2 from the germline V gene are DFQATT and SNEGSKA (reference sequence). Trimming left V 0 bases short and J 2 bases short, with 11 bases between. This CDR3 comprises 15 residues. The CDR3 sequence is CSARDPGTTYNEQFF. The CDR3 DNA sequence: TGCAGTGCTAGAGACCCCGGGACCACCTACAATGAGCAGTTCTTC.

The chain links TRBV29-1 to TRBJ2-5, with D uncertain. The CDR3 runs 12 residues. Germline assignment: CDR1 SQVTM and CDR2 ANQGSEA. V was trimmed by 3 bases and J by 3 bases, leaving 8 bases between them. CDR3 loop: CSVEKSEETQYF. CDR3 in DNA: TGCAGCGTTGAGAAATCAGAAGAGACCCAGTACTTC.

In this sample, this clonotype turned up once. The J gene is TRBJ2-7, the V gene TRBV7-8; maybe TRBD1 (5 bases). Germline V gene data show CDR1 as SGHVS and CDR2 as FQNEAQ. Trimming pared 5 bases from V and 7 bases from J, leaving 18 bases between. The CDR3 has 14 amino acids. This chain's CDR3 is CASSAHGARDEQYF. The DNA for the CDR3 is TGTGCCAGCAGCGCTCATGGGGCGCGTGATGAGCAGTACTTC.

CDR3 DNA sequence: TGTGCCAGCAGTCGCTCCGGGGGGGGTAGCAATCAGCCCCAGCATTTT. It codes for CASSRSGGGSNQPQHF. This chain links TRBV6-1 with TRBJ1-5; a weak D match, TRBD1 (5 bases). Germline V gene data show CDR1 as MNHNS and CDR2 as SASEGT. This CDR3 region has 16 residues. V lost 5 bases and J 0 bases, leaving 14 bases between the germline ends.

This clonotype was detected a few times. V gene TRBV20-1 combines with J gene TRBJ2-1; 11 nucleotides match TRBD2. The CDR3 runs 13 residues. The germline V gene encodes CDR1 DFQATT and CDR2 SNEGSKA (reference sequence). The CDR3: CNPTSGRYNEQFF. DNA of the CDR3: TGCAACCCCACTAGCGGGAGATACAATGAGCAGTTCTTC.

This clonotype was seen a few times. The chain employs TRBV28 and TRBJ2-6; D remains unclear. The CDR3 is made up of 14 amino acids. Looked up from germline, CDR1 is MDHEN and CDR2 is SYDVKM. V lost 3 bases and J lost 4, with 7 bases in between. This CDR3 is CASSFRWGANVLTF. CDR3 bases: TGTGCCAGCAGTTTCAGGTGGGGGGCCAACGTCCTGACTTTC.

The rearrangement joins TRBV24-1 to TRBJ2-2, with 7 positions matching TRBD1. Germline CDR1 is KGHDR and CDR2 is SFDVKD. J lost 2 bases, V lost 2 bases, and 7 bases had no gene match. The CDR3 loop spans 17 amino acids. The CDR3 region is CATSDSQWDRNTGELFF. The CDR3, as DNA: TGTGCCACCAGTGATTCTCAATGGGACAGAAACACCGGGGAGCTGTTTTTT.

V usage is TRBV6-6 and J usage is TRBJ1-5; 7 nucleotides agree with TRBD1. The J segment lost 4 bases and the V segment lost 8 bases, leaving 2 bases of the junction unmatched. CDR3 length: 12 residues. Germline assignment: CDR1 MNHNY and CDR2 SVGAGI (reference sequence). The CDR3 nucleotides are TGTGCCAGCCAGGGGGGAAATCAGCCCCAGCATTTT. Its protein is CASQGGNQPQHF.

This clonotype was counted between two and nine times. This chain links TRBV7-9 with TRBJ2-1; TRBD2 aligns across 7 bases. The CDR3 covers 16 residues. CDR1 and CDR2 (germline): SEHNR, FQNEAQ (reference sequence). Trimming cost V 5 bases and J 6 bases; bases outside gene matches: 13. The CDR3 region is CASSPKTSPLANEQFF. CDR3 coding DNA: TGTGCCAGCAGCCCCAAGACTAGCCCCCTTGCCAATGAGCAGTTCTTC.